This is a list of T cell receptor beta chains from one sample in a study of CD8+ T cells in alopecia areata. Produced via immunoSEQ multiplex PCR; TCRdb's table is partial and in-frame only. The table has some 200,000 clones, more than 45% seen once. Specimen: CD4+ T cells sorted from blood, collected at week 4, from a patient treated with tofacitinib. These receptors came from a human donor with alopecia areata. The CDR3 runs from the conserved cysteine through the conserved F or W. Fields, in order: clone size, V gene, D gene, J gene, CDR3 protein, CDR3 DNA. D genes are given only for firm matches. Clone size is shown for a subset of rows, as once, few, many or a class of expanded clone.

abundance: -
v_gene: TRBV19
d_gene: -
j_gene: TRBJ1-2
CDR3aa: CAGYRVLRGYTF
CDR3nt: TGTGCCGGGTACAGGGTCCTGAGGGGCTACACCTTC

abundance: few
v_gene: TRBV6-5
d_gene: TRBD1
j_gene: TRBJ1-5
CDR3aa: CASSYPTGLVLPQHF
CDR3nt: TGTGCCAGCAGTTACCCGACAGGGTTGGTTCTGCCCCAGCATTTT

abundance: -
v_gene: TRBV4-3
d_gene: TRBD2
j_gene: TRBJ2-2
CDR3aa: CASSQDSTSGGHGELFF
CDR3nt: TGCGCCAGCAGCCAAGATTCGACTAGCGGGGGCCACGGGGAGCTGTTTTTT

abundance: -
v_gene: TRBV18
d_gene: -
j_gene: TRBJ1-1
CDR3aa: CASSPEGNTEAFF
CDR3nt: TGTGCCAGCTCACCAGAGGGGAACACTGAAGCTTTCTTT

abundance: few
v_gene: TRBV19
d_gene: -
j_gene: TRBJ1-1
CDR3aa: CASSSLGNTEAFF
CDR3nt: TGTGCCAGTAGTTCGCTGGGGAACACTGAAGCTTTCTTT

abundance: once
v_gene: TRBV30
d_gene: -
j_gene: TRBJ2-5
CDR3aa: CAWNGEQRGTQYF
CDR3nt: TGTGCCTGGAACGGCGAACAACGAGGGACCCAGTACTTC

abundance: -
v_gene: TRBV29-1
d_gene: -
j_gene: TRBJ2-4
CDR3aa: CSVEGRAKNIQYF
CDR3nt: TGCAGCGTTGAGGGCAGAGCCAAAAACATTCAGTACTTC

abundance: -
v_gene: TRBV7-3
d_gene: -
j_gene: TRBJ2-2
CDR3aa: CASSLDNTGELFF
CDR3nt: TGTGCCAGCAGCTTGGACAACACCGGGGAGCTGTTTTTT

abundance: once
v_gene: TRBV6-6
d_gene: TRBD2
j_gene: TRBJ2-3
CDR3aa: CASRRASGGADTQYF
CDR3nt: TGTGCCAGCAGGAGGGCTAGCGGGGGTGCAGATACGCAGTATTTT

abundance: few
v_gene: TRBV29-1
d_gene: -
j_gene: TRBJ2-6
CDR3aa: CSVELRTSGANVLTF
CDR3nt: TGCAGCGTTGAGTTAAGAACCTCTGGGGCCAACGTCCTGACTTTC

abundance: -
v_gene: TRBV29-1
d_gene: -
j_gene: TRBJ1-1
CDR3aa: CSVSPGHQNTEAFF
CDR3nt: TGCAGCGTTTCACCGGGACACCAGAACACTGAAGCTTTCTTT

abundance: few
v_gene: TRBV10-2
d_gene: TRBD2
j_gene: TRBJ2-5
CDR3aa: CASSQRGGIETQYF
CDR3nt: TGCGCCAGCAGTCAGCGGGGGGGCATTGAGACCCAGTACTTC

abundance: -
v_gene: TRBV7-9
d_gene: TRBD1
j_gene: TRBJ2-1
CDR3aa: CASSSYRGRNEQFF
CDR3nt: TGTGCCAGCAGCTCATACAGGGGGCGCAATGAGCAGTTCTTC

abundance: once
v_gene: TRBV10-3
d_gene: -
j_gene: TRBJ1-6
CDR3aa: CAISESVGPGNSPLHF
CDR3nt: TGTGCCATCAGTGAGTCGGTGGGACCCGGTAATTCACCCCTCCACTTT

abundance: -
v_gene: TRBV29-1
d_gene: -
j_gene: TRBJ1-6
CDR3aa: CSVEVGANSPLHF
CDR3nt: TGCAGCGTTGAGGTAGGGGCCAATTCACCCCTCCACTTT

abundance: -
v_gene: TRBV29-1
d_gene: TRBD1
j_gene: TRBJ1-1
CDR3aa: CSVRTGANTEAFF
CDR3nt: TGCAGCGTCAGGACAGGGGCTAACACTGAAGCTTTCTTT

abundance: -
v_gene: TRBV7-3
d_gene: -
j_gene: TRBJ2-1
CDR3aa: CASSSGRSSYNEQFF
CDR3nt: TGTGCCAGCAGCTCGGGGAGGAGCTCCTACAATGAGCAGTTCTTC

abundance: -
v_gene: TRBV19
d_gene: TRBD1
j_gene: TRBJ2-4
CDR3aa: CASRRTGGSAKNIQYF
CDR3nt: TGTGCCAGTAGAAGAACAGGGGGCTCGGCCAAAAACATTCAGTACTTC

abundance: -
v_gene: TRBV27
d_gene: -
j_gene: TRBJ1-2
CDR3aa: CASSFLTAPYGYTF
CDR3nt: TGTGCCAGCAGTTTCTTGACAGCGCCTTATGGCTACACCTTC

abundance: few
v_gene: TRBV29-1
d_gene: -
j_gene: TRBJ1-2
CDR3aa: CSVEAGSVGYTF
CDR3nt: TGCAGCGTTGAGGCCGGATCAGTCGGCTACACCTTC

abundance: once
v_gene: TRBV6-5
d_gene: -
j_gene: TRBJ2-1
CDR3aa: CASSYSTGGSYNEQFF
CDR3nt: TGTGCCAGCAGTTACTCGACCGGCGGCTCCTACAATGAGCAGTTCTTC

abundance: -
v_gene: TRBV6-1
d_gene: TRBD1
j_gene: TRBJ1-1
CDR3aa: CASSVRGQGSSEAFF
CDR3nt: TGTGCCAGCAGTGTTCGGGGACAGGGGAGCTCTGAAGCTTTCTTT

abundance: few
v_gene: TRBV19
d_gene: TRBD1
j_gene: TRBJ1-1
CDR3aa: CASSMRPGQGTEAFF
CDR3nt: TGTGCCAGTAGTATGCGCCCGGGACAGGGAACTGAAGCTTTCTTT